This TCR beta chain appears in the sequencing data of a study of blood T cell repertoires in COVID-19. The wider study: The study drew acute and convalescent COVID-19 samples from the United States, Italy and Spain.

Which cohort a participant joined came from the clinical history participants gave. Original data processing: Reference gene primers were amplified, and this amplification served to estimate nucleated cell counts. Sequenced by immunoSEQ multiplex PCR; TCRdb stores in-frame clones only, minus some. Clone size and the V and J calls come from that table; the DNA yielded D and trimming. The sample includes 380,000 or so clones, around nine tenths of them seen just once. This CDR3 is 13 amino acids long. Trimming stripped 1 base from V and 4 bases from J, with 7 bases between. Germline CDR1 SEHNR, CDR2 FQNEAQ (reference sequence).

This rearrangement joins TRBV7-9 to TRBJ1-2; TRBD1 might be the D (5 bases). The origin of this receptor is a woman in her twenties or thirties with acute COVID-19. The source material was PBMCs or T cells enriched from blood (not recorded which). The CDR3 here is CASSLGQPYGYTF. DNA of the CDR3: TGTGCCAGCAGCTTAGGACAGCCCTATGGCTACACCTTC.